What follows describes a single T cell receptor (beta chain). Its antigen is not known. The sample comes from a study of cytomegalovirus exposure and HLA in healthy donors. Study-level findings and limits: The majority of CMV-associated TCR beta chains were reported as apparently HLA-restricted in a later analysis.

The PCR used 60 Vbeta and 13 Jbeta primers. The method was immunoSEQ multiplex PCR; TCRdb's version includes in-frame clones alone and lacks a portion of them. The sample consists of more than 95,000 clones, 73% of them appearing once. V was trimmed by 4 bases and J by 7 bases, leaving 10 bases between them. Looked up from germline, CDR1 is SNHLY and CDR2 is FYNNEI. The CDR3 is made up of 12 amino acids. The sequence was obtained from a man aged 55 to 69 in good health and CMV-seropositive. The V and J genes are TRBV2 and TRBJ1-1; D call uncertain. The sequencing input was PBMCs. CDR3 sequence (DNA): TGTGCCAGCAGTGGCGGCCGAGGTGAAGCTTTCTTT. This translates into CASSGGRGEAFF. Supplemented by reference TRBV2 and TRBJ1-1, the full variable domain reads EPEVTQTPSHQVTQMGQEVILRCVPISNHLYFYWYRQILGQKVEFLVSFYNNEISEKSEIFDDQFSVERPDGSNFTLKIRSTKLEDSAMYFCASSGGRGEAFFGQGTRLTVV.